These T cell receptor beta chains were read from a single sample in a study of technical replicates of blood from several donors. Profiling relied on immunoSEQ multiplex PCR, and the TCRdb table lists in-frame clones only, not all of them. This sample yields 10,000 to 13,000 clones, of which around 94% are seen a single time; approximately 6.6% belongs to the top ten. Source material: PBMCs. The receptors stem from a human donor in good health. Each CDR3 is given with its conserved first and last residue. The D gene is left open where the match is weak. Clone size is not always given. Where it is, it says once, few, many or a class for expanded clones.

CDR3 DNA: TGTGCCAGCAGACGGACGCAGGGTGGGAATCAGCCCCAGCATTTT
CDR3 protein: CASRRTQGGNQPQHF
D gene: -
clone size: once
V gene: TRBV6-5
J gene: TRBJ1-5

CDR3 DNA: TGTGCCAGCAGCGTTAGCGGGATTTCCACCGGGGAGCTGTTTTTT
CDR3 protein: CASSVSGISTGELFF
D gene: TRBD2
clone size: once
V gene: TRBV7-7
J gene: TRBJ2-2

CDR3 DNA: TGTGCCAGCAGTCTGGGCCTTCCGAACACCGGGGAGCTGTTTTTT
CDR3 protein: CASSLGLPNTGELFF
D gene: -
clone size: -
V gene: TRBV11-2
J gene: TRBJ2-2

CDR3 DNA: TGTGCCAGTAGTATCGTCCTAGCGGGAGAAATGGGTACGCAGTATTTT
CDR3 protein: CASSIVLAGEMGTQYF
D gene: TRBD2
clone size: -
V gene: TRBV19
J gene: TRBJ2-3

CDR3 DNA: TGTGCCAGCAGTTTCAACAGGGGTCTGGGGAATAGCAATCAGCCCCAGCATTTT
CDR3 protein: CASSFNRGLGNSNQPQHF
D gene: TRBD1
clone size: -
V gene: TRBV28
J gene: TRBJ1-5

CDR3 DNA: TGTGCCTGGGGTCCGGGACTATCGAACACCGGGGAGCTGTTTTTT
CDR3 protein: CAWGPGLSNTGELFF
D gene: TRBD2
clone size: -
V gene: TRBV30
J gene: TRBJ2-2

CDR3 DNA: TGCGCCAGCAGCACGGGACAGTTCACAGATACGCAGTATTTT
CDR3 protein: CASSTGQFTDTQYF
D gene: TRBD1
clone size: -
V gene: TRBV5-1
J gene: TRBJ2-3

CDR3 DNA: TGCGCCAGCAAGGGACAGGGGGACACCGGGGAGCTGTTTTTT
CDR3 protein: CASKGQGDTGELFF
D gene: TRBD1
clone size: -
V gene: TRBV5-1
J gene: TRBJ2-2

CDR3 DNA: TGCGCCAGCACCCTGGGACTAGCGGGAACTCTGTACTTC
CDR3 protein: CASTLGLAGTLYF
D gene: TRBD2
clone size: -
V gene: TRBV4-1
J gene: TRBJ2-7

CDR3 DNA: TGTGCCAGCAGTGACTCTTTACTATCATTCCCCCAGCATTTT
CDR3 protein: CASSDSLLSFPQHF
D gene: -
clone size: -
V gene: TRBV6-4
J gene: TRBJ1-5

CDR3 DNA: TGTGCCAGTACCAAACTACAGGGTTGGAACACTGAAGCTTTCTTT
CDR3 protein: CASTKLQGWNTEAFF
D gene: -
clone size: -
V gene: TRBV19
J gene: TRBJ1-1

CDR3 DNA: TGTGCCAGCAGCCCGCTTGACAGTTTTCTGGGCTACACCTTC
CDR3 protein: CASSPLDSFLGYTF
D gene: -
clone size: once
V gene: TRBV11-2
J gene: TRBJ1-2

CDR3 DNA: TGTGCCAGCAGGCCCCAACGGGGGACCGGGGAGCTGTTTTTT
CDR3 protein: CASRPQRGTGELFF
D gene: -
clone size: -
V gene: TRBV6-5
J gene: TRBJ2-2

CDR3 DNA: TGTGCCAGCATCGGGCCTAGCGTTCGCGACGAGCAGTACTTC
CDR3 protein: CASIGPSVRDEQYF
D gene: -
clone size: -
V gene: TRBV6-1
J gene: TRBJ2-7

CDR3 DNA: TGTGCCAGCAGTTACTCGGGAGGGGAGGAGCTGTTTTTT
CDR3 protein: CASSYSGGEELFF
D gene: TRBD2
clone size: -
V gene: TRBV6-5
J gene: TRBJ2-2

CDR3 DNA: TGTGCCAGCAGTCCGCCCGGGACAGGGAATATGGCCTTT
CDR3 protein: CASSPPGTGNMAF
D gene: TRBD1
clone size: -
V gene: TRBV6-5
J gene: TRBJ1-1

CDR3 DNA: TGTGCCAGCAGTTTGGGGACTAGCGAACCCTACGAGCAGTACTTC
CDR3 protein: CASSLGTSEPYEQYF
D gene: TRBD2
clone size: -
V gene: TRBV28
J gene: TRBJ2-7

CDR3 DNA: TGCAGCGTTGAAGATTTGGGGCAAAATGAGCAGTTCTTC
CDR3 protein: CSVEDLGQNEQFF
D gene: -
clone size: -
V gene: TRBV29-1
J gene: TRBJ2-1

CDR3 DNA: TGTGCCAGCCGAGGAGTGACAGGGGTATACAATGAGCAGTTCTTC
CDR3 protein: CASRGVTGVYNEQFF
D gene: TRBD1
clone size: -
V gene: TRBV25-1
J gene: TRBJ2-1

CDR3 DNA: TGTGCCAGCAGCCCCCAGTGGAACACTGAAGCTTTCTTT
CDR3 protein: CASSPQWNTEAFF
D gene: -
clone size: -
V gene: TRBV14
J gene: TRBJ1-1

CDR3 DNA: TGTGCCATCAGTGAGACTAGCGGGCTAACAGATACGCAGTATTTT
CDR3 protein: CAISETSGLTDTQYF
D gene: TRBD2
clone size: -
V gene: TRBV10-3
J gene: TRBJ2-3

CDR3 DNA: TGCGCCAGTCGGGACAGTAACACCGGGGAGCTGTTTTTT
CDR3 protein: CASRDSNTGELFF
D gene: TRBD1
clone size: -
V gene: TRBV10-1
J gene: TRBJ2-2

CDR3 DNA: TGTGCCAGCAGTGTTGGTCCGGCGGGGAACACTGAAGCTTTCTTT
CDR3 protein: CASSVGPAGNTEAFF
D gene: -
clone size: -
V gene: TRBV6-1
J gene: TRBJ1-1

CDR3 DNA: TGTGCCAGCAGTTTAGAGGGAGCGGGTGGCTACACCTTC
CDR3 protein: CASSLEGAGGYTF
D gene: -
clone size: -
V gene: TRBV28
J gene: TRBJ1-2

CDR3 DNA: TGTGCCAGCAGTCTACAGGGGGACTATGGCTACACCTTC
CDR3 protein: CASSLQGDYGYTF
D gene: TRBD1
clone size: -
V gene: TRBV6-6
J gene: TRBJ1-2

CDR3 DNA: TGTGCCAGCAGTGAAACTGGAGGGGACCCTTACAATGAGCAGTTCTTC
CDR3 protein: CASSETGGDPYNEQFF
D gene: -
clone size: -
V gene: TRBV6-1
J gene: TRBJ2-1